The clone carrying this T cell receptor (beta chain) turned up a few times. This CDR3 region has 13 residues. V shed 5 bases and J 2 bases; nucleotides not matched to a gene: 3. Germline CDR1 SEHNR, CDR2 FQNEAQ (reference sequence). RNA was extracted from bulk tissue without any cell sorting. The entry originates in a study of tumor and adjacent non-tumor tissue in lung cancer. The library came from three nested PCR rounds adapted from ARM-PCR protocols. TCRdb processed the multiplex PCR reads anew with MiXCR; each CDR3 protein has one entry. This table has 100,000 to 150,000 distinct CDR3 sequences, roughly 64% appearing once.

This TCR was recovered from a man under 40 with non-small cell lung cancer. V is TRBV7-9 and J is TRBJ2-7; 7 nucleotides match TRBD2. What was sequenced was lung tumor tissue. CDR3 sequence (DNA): TGTGCCAGCAGCCCGGGGGGAGCCTACGAGCAGTACTTC. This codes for CASSPGGAYEQYF.